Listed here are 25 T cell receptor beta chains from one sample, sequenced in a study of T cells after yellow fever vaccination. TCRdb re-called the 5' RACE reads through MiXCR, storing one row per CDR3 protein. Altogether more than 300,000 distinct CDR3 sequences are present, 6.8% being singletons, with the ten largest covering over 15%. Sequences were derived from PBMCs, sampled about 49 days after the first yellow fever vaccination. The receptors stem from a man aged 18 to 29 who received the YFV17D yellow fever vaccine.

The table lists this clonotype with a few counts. CDR3 residues: CASSSQGPSSGNTIYF. CDR3 bases: TGCGCCAGCAGCTCACAGGGGCCGAGCTCTGGAAACACCATATATTTT. The chain has TRBV5-1 and TRBJ1-3; TRBD1 matches at 7 bases. The CDR3 is 16 amino acids. CDR1 is SGHRS, CDR2 YFSETQ, per germline. Trimming removed 3 bases from V and 0 bases from J; junction bases left unmatched: 6. The full variable domain, rest sourced from reference TRBV5-1 and TRBJ1-3, is KAGVTQTPRYLIKTRGQQVTLSCSPISGHRSVSWYQQTPGQGLQFLFEYFSETQRNKGNFPGRFSGRQFSNSRSEMNVSTLELGDSALYLCASSSQGPSSGNTIYFGEGSWLTVV.

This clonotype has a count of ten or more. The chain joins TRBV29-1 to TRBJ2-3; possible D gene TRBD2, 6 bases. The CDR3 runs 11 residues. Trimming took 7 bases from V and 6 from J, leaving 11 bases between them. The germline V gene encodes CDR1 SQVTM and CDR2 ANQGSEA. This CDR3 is CSDNRGDTQYF. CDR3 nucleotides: TGCAGCGATAACCGGGGGGATACGCAGTATTTT.

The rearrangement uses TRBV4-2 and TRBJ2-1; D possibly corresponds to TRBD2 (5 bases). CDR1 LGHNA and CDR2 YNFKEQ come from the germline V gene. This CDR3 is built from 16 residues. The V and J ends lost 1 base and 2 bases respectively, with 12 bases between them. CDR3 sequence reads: CASSQGSGGPYNEQFF. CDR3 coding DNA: TGTGCCAGCAGCCAAGGGTCGGGCGGGCCCTACAATGAGCAGTTCTTC.

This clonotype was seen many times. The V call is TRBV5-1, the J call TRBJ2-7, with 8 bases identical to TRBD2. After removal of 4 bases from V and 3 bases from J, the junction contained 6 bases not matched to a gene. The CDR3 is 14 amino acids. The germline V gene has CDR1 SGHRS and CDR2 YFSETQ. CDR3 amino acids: CASSPGGALYEQYV. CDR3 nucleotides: TGCGCCAGCAGCCCGGGGGGGGCTCTCTACGAGCAGTACGTC.

This CDR3 reads CASSSTPGQPQHF. The CDR3 DNA sequence: TGTGCCAGCAGCTCAACTCCAGGTCAGCCCCAGCATTTT. J is TRBJ1-5 and V is TRBV7-2; no clear D gene. V gave up 4 bases and J gave up 6 bases, with 10 bases separating them. The CDR3 covers 13 residues. Germline CDR1 and CDR2: SGHTA and FQGNSA.

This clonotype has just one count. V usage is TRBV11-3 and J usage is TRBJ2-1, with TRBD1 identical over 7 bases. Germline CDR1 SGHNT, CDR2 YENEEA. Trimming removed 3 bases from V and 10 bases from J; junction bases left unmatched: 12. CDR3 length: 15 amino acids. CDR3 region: CASSFLGGSIGEQFF. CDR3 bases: TGTGCCAGCAGCTTTTTAGGGGGCAGTATCGGGGAGCAGTTCTTC.

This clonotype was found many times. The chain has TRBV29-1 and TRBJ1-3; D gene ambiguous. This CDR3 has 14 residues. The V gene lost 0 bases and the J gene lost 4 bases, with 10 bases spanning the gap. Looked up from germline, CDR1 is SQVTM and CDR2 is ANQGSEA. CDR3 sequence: CSVEDPGSGNTIYF. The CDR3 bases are TGCAGCGTTGAAGATCCGGGGTCGGGAAACACCATATATTTT.

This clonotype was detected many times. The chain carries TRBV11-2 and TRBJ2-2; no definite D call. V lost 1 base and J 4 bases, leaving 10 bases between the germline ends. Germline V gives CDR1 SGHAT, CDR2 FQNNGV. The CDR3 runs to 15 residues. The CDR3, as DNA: TGTGCCAGCAGCTTAGTCGCTTTTGGCACCGGGGAGCTGTTTTTT. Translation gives CASSLVAFGTGELFF. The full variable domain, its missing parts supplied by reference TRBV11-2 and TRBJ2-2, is EAGVAQSPRYKIIEKRQSVAFWCNPISGHATLYWYQQILGQGPKLLIQFQNNGVVDDSQLPKDRFSAERLKGVDSTLKIQPAKLEDSAVYLCASSLVAFGTGELFFGEGSRLTVL.

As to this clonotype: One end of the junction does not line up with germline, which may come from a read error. CDR3: CASSPNLGGRKTKYF. The CDR3 bases are TGTGCCAGCAGCCCGAACCTGGGGGGGAGGAAGACCAAGTACTTC. The chain couples TRBV12-3 or TRBV12-4 to TRBJ2-5; 7 nucleotides match TRBD2. CDR3 length: 15 amino acids.

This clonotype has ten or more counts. CDR3 coding DNA: TGTGCCAGCAGCTGGGACCTAAGCACAGATACGCAGTATTTT. Translated, it gives CASSWDLSTDTQYF. The V call is TRBV7-9, the J call TRBJ2-3, with D tentatively TRBD1 or TRBD2 (5 bases each). V lost 4 bases, J lost 0 bases, and 8 bases lay in between. The germline gives CDR1 SEHNR, CDR2 FQNEAQ (reference sequence). The CDR3 is 14 residues long.

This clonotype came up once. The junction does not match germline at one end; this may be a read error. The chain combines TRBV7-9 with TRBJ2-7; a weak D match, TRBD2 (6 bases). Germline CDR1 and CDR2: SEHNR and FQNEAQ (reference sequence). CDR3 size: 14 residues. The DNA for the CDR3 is TGTGCCGGCAGCTTAGAAGGAGGGGTGGACGAGCAGTACTTC. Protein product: CAGSLEGGVDEQYF.

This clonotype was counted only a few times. The CDR3 reads CASSLVGQGGEKLFF. DNA for the CDR3: TGTGCCAGCAGCTTAGTAGGGCAGGGGGGGGAAAAACTGTTTTTT. The chain employs TRBV7-2 and TRBJ1-4; 7 bases map to TRBD1. The junction had 7 bases not matched to a gene; V was cut back by 1 base and J by 8 bases. This CDR3 comprises 15 residues. The germline CDR1 and CDR2 sequences are SGHTA and FQGNSA.

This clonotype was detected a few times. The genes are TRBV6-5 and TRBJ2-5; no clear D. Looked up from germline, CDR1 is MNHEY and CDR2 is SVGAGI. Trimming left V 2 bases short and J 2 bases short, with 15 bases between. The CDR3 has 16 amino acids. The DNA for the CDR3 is TGTGCCAGCAGTTACCGCGCGACGATGAATCAAGAGACCCAGTACTTC. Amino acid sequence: CASSYRATMNQETQYF.

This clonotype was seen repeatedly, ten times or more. CDR3 loop: CASSVEGGPLSNQPQHF. DNA of the CDR3: TGTGCCAGCAGCGTCGAAGGGGGTCCTCTTAGCAATCAGCCCCAGCATTTT. The genes are TRBV9 and TRBJ1-5; D might be TRBD1 (6 bases). The germline gives CDR1 SGDLS, CDR2 YYNGEE. V was clipped by 2 bases and J by 0 bases, with 15 bases between them. The length of the CDR3 is 17 residues.

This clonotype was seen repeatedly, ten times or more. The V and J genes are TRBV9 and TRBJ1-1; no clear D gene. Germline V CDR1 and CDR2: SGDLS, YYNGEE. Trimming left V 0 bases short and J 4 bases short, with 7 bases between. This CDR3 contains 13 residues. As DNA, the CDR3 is TGTGCCAGCAGCGTAGACCAAAGCACTGAAGCTTTCTTT. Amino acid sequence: CASSVDQSTEAFF.

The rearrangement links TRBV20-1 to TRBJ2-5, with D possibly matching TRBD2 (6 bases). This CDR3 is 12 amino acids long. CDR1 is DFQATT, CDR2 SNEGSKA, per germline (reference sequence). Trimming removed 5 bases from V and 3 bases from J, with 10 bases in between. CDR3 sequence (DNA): TGCAGTGCTTCGGACTACAAAGAGACCCAGTACTTC. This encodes CSASDYKETQYF.

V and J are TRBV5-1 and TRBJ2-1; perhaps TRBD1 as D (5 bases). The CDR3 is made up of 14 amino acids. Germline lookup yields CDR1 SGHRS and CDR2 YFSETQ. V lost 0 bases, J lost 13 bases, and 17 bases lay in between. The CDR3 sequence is CASSLEGHPFDQFF. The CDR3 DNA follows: TGCGCCAGCAGCTTGGAAGGACATCCATTTGATCAGTTCTTC. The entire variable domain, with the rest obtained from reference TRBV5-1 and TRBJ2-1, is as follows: KAGVTQTPRYLIKTRGQQVTLSCSPISGHRSVSWYQQTPGQGLQFLFEYFSETQRNKGNFPGRFSGRQFSNSRSEMNVSTLELGDSALYLCASSLEGHPFDQFFGPGTRLTVL.

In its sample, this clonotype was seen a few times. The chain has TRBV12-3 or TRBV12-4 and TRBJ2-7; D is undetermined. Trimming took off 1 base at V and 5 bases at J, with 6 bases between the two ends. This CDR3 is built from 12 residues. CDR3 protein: CASSLGFHEQYF. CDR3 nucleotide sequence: TGTGCCAGCAGTTTAGGGTTCCACGAGCAGTACTTC.

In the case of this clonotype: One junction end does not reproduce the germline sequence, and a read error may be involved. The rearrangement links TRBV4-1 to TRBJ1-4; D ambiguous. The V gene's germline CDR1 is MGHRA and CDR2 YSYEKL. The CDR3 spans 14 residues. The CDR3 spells CDSSQFWEDEKLFF. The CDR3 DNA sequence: TGCGACAGCAGCCAGTTTTGGGAGGATGAAAAACTGTTTTTT.

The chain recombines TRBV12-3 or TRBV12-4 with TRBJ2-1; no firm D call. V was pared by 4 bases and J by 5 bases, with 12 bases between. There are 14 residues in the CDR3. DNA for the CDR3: TGTGCCAGCAGTTCACCGGGCCGTGACAATGAGCAGTTCTTC. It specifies CASSSPGRDNEQFF.

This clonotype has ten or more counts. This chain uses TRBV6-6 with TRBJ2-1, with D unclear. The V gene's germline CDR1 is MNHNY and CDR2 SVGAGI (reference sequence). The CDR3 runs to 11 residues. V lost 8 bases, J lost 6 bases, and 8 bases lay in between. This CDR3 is CASGVSNEQFF. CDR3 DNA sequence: TGTGCCAGCGGCGTGTCCAATGAGCAGTTCTTC.

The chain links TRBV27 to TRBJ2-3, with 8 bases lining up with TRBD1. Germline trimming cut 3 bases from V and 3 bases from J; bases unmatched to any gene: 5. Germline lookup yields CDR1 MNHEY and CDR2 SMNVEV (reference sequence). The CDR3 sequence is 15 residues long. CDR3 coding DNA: TGTGCCAGCAGTTTTAGCCAGGGGGCGACAGATACGCAGTATTTT. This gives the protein CASSFSQGATDTQYF.

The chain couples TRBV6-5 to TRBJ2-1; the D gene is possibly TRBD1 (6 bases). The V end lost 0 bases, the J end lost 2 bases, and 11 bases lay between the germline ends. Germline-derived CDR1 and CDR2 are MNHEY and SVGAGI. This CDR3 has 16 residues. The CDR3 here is CASSYSGKGAYNEQFF. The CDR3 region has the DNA TGTGCCAGCAGTTACTCGGGGAAGGGGGCCTACAATGAGCAGTTCTTC.

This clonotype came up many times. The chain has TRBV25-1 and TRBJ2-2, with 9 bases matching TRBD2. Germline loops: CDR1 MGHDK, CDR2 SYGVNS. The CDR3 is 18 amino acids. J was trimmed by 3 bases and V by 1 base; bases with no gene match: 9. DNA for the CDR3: TGTGCCAGCAGTGAATCCCCTCATAGCGGGGGCTACACCGGGGAGCTGTTTTTT. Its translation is CASSESPHSGGYTGELFF. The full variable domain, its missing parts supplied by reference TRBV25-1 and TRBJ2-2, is EADIYQTPRYLVIGTGKKITLECSQTMGHDKMYWYQQDPGMELHLIHYSYGVNSTEKGDLSSESTVSRIRTEHFPLTLESARPSHTSQYLCASSESPHSGGYTGELFFGEGSRLTVL.

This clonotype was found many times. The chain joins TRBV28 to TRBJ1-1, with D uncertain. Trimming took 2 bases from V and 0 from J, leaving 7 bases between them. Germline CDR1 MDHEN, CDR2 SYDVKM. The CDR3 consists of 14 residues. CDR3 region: CASSLTAMNTEAFF. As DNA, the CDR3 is TGTGCCAGCAGTTTAACAGCCATGAACACTGAAGCTTTCTTT.